These 7 T cell receptor beta chains came from one sample sequenced in a study of blood T cell repertoires in COVID-19 (dated by TCRdb to the early 2020s). Library prep was done by the immunoSEQ multiplex PCR assay. TCRdb limited this immuneACCESS table to in-frame rearrangements with V and J called. A share of clones is missing; checked studies link under half to unresolved V genes, and the rest is unexplained. This sample has hundreds of thousands of clones in its table, and around 91% of those were observed once. The top ten clonotypes cover 0.9% to 1.2% of the sample. The sequenced sample consisted of PBMCs or T cells enriched from blood (not recorded which). Source of these receptors: a man aged 30 to 39 who had recovered from COVID-19.

The chain employs TRBV28 and TRBJ2-1; 14 positions match TRBD2. Unmatched junction bases numbered 11, after V lost 4 bases and J lost 6 bases. Germline CDR1 reads MDHEN; CDR2 reads SYDVKM. This CDR3 is built from 18 residues. CDR3 amino acids: CASSSTSGRAHGVNEQFF. The CDR3 nucleotides are TGTGCCAGCAGTTCGACTAGCGGGAGGGCTCATGGGGTCAATGAGCAGTTCTTC.

This clone appeared a single time. The chain employs TRBV19 and TRBJ1-5; TRBD1 is a possible D gene (6 bases). The germline V and J ends were trimmed by 4 bases and 3 bases, with 13 bases remaining between them. Germline CDR1 reads LNHDA; CDR2 reads SQIVND (reference sequence). The CDR3 contains 15 residues. CDR3 sequence: CASSTGAGINQPQHF. The CDR3 DNA reads TGTGCCAGTAGTACAGGGGCAGGTATCAATCAGCCCCAGCATTTT.

The gene calls are TRBV6-6 and TRBJ1-2; 7 nucleotides match TRBD1. The V gene end was trimmed by 4 bases and the J gene end by 4 bases; junction bases not matched to a gene: 6. CDR3 length: 14 amino acids. Germline CDR1 reads MNHNY; CDR2 reads SVGAGI (reference sequence). The CDR3 loop is CASSSQGDRYGYTF. CDR3 nucleotide sequence: TGTGCCAGCAGTTCCCAGGGGGACCGCTATGGCTACACCTTC.

The J gene is TRBJ2-1, the V gene TRBV5-1, with 9 bases aligning to TRBD2. This CDR3 is 16 amino acids long. The germline gives CDR1 SGHRS, CDR2 YFSETQ. The V segment lost 0 bases and the J segment 4 bases; nucleotides outside the gene matches: 5. The DNA of the CDR3 is TGCGCCAGCAGCTTGGCGGCTAGCGGGGATTACAATGAGCAGTTCTTC. This gives the protein CASSLAASGDYNEQFF.

The rearrangement joins TRBV30 to TRBJ1-1, with TRBD1 identical over 8 bases. With V trimmed by 2 bases and J by 0 bases, 8 bases remained unmatched. This CDR3 spans 16 amino acids. Germline-derived CDR1 and CDR2 are GTSNPN and SVGIG (reference sequence). CDR3 sequence reads: CAWSSLNRGMNTEAFF. The CDR3 DNA follows: TGTGCCTGGAGTAGTTTAAACAGGGGGATGAACACTGAAGCTTTCTTT.

This clone occurred once. The chain couples TRBV28 to TRBJ2-3; no clear D. The CDR3 is made up of 15 amino acids. Trimming removed 2 bases at V and 1 base at J, with 10 bases between. Germline assignment: CDR1 MDHEN and CDR2 SYDVKM. CDR3 nucleotides: TGTGCCAGCAGTTTAGTCTTGTCGGGCACAGATACGCAGTATTTT. Translated, it gives CASSLVLSGTDTQYF.

The genes are TRBV6-5 and TRBJ1-1, with D possibly TRBD1 on 5 matching bases. The ends were cut back, 4 bases at V and 5 bases at J, with 17 bases in the middle. Germline lookup yields CDR1 MNHEY and CDR2 SVGAGI. The CDR3 loop spans 15 amino acids. In nucleotides, the CDR3 is TGTGCCAGCAGTTCCGGGGGGGGAAGAGGAACTGAAGCTTTCTTT. This gives the protein CASSSGGGRGTEAFF.